Presented here are 5 T cell receptor beta chains from one specimen sequenced in a study of cytomegalovirus exposure and HLA in healthy donors. It was with 60 Vbeta and 13 Jbeta primers that the PCR ran. Data came from immunoSEQ multiplex PCR; TCRdb stores just in-frame clones and leaves some out. The table has more than 60,000 clones, around three quarters seen once. The sequencing sample was made of PBMCs. The receptor source for this set is a woman in her 30s in good health and CMV-seronegative.

This clone was seen a handful of times. This chain connects TRBV27 to TRBJ2-7, with D perhaps matching TRBD1 (6 bases). V was shortened by 4 bases and J by 2 bases, with 12 bases between the two germline ends. The CDR3 covers 14 residues. CDR1 is MNHEY and CDR2 is SMNVEV in the germline V gene (reference sequence). The CDR3 loop is CASSSLQGPYEQYF. The CDR3 DNA is TGTGCCAGCAGTTCGCTACAGGGACCCTACGAGCAGTACTTC.

The chain uses TRBV7-2 and TRBJ1-5, with no clear D. This CDR3 comprises 15 residues. Germline-derived CDR1 and CDR2 are SGHTA and FQGNSA. V was shortened by 1 base and J by 0 bases, with 7 bases between the two germline ends. The CDR3 sequence is CASSLDGLSNQPQHF. The DNA for the CDR3 is TGTGCCAGCAGCTTAGACGGACTTAGCAATCAGCCCCAGCATTTT.

The J gene is TRBJ2-7, the V gene TRBV7-8, with D perhaps TRBD2 (5 bases). The germline V gene encodes CDR1 SGHVS and CDR2 FQNEAQ. Trimming removed 0 bases at V and 3 bases at J, with 9 bases between. The CDR3 runs 14 residues. In nucleotides, the CDR3 is TGTGCCAGCAGCTTAGCTTACGGGGTCTACGAGCAGTACTTC. Its translation: CASSLAYGVYEQYF.

This clone was seen just once. V gene TRBV29-1 combines with J gene TRBJ2-4; D remains ambiguous. Germline CDR1 reads SQVTM; CDR2 reads ANQGSEA. The CDR3 contains 16 residues. Trimming took off 4 bases at V and 6 bases at J, with 22 bases between the two ends. CDR3 in DNA: TGCAGCGTTGCTTTTTGGGTGGAGAGCCACGGAAACATTCAGTACTTC. Protein product: CSVAFWVESHGNIQYF.

As for this clone: Other DNA sequences in this specimen translate into the identical CDR3. The chain couples TRBV20-1 to TRBJ1-1; D gene ambiguous. Looked up from germline, CDR1 is DFQATT and CDR2 is SNEGSKA (reference sequence). Trimming took 3 bases from V and 3 from J, leaving 5 bases between them. The length of the CDR3 is 11 residues. This CDR3 is CSASRDTEAFF. In DNA, the CDR3 is TGCAGTGCTAGTCGGGACACTGAAGCTTTCTTT.